This T cell receptor (beta chain) appears in the sequencing data of a study of PD-1 blockade in classical Hodgkin lymphoma. Study-level information: Intravenous infusions of nivolumab 3 mg/kg reached patients every 2 weeks.

Specified time point: cycle 4 day 1 (C4D1), after five to seven weeks of nivolumab. Every patient had relapsed following autologous stem cell transplantation, and cohorts differed in brentuximab vedotin exposure. CDR1 and CDR2 from the germline V gene are MDHEN and SYDVKM. After removal of 2 bases from V and 4 bases from J, the junction contained 18 bases not matched to a gene. The CDR3 is made up of 20 amino acids. Clones were read by immunoSEQ multiplex PCR, and TCRdb kept only the in-frame ones, dropping some. The repertoire has 96,000 or so clones, approximately 94% of them found once; the top ten carry just under 2%. Overall study results and limits: The authors have not defined what causes the repertoire differences, possibly disease activity or prior therapy. Complete responders' baseline diversity resembled that of newly diagnosed patients.

Of note for this clone: Its antigen is still unknown.

The chain has TRBV28 and TRBJ1-3, with 9 bases lining up with TRBD1. This sample comprised peripheral blood mononuclear cells (PBMCs), obtained before the fourth cycle of nivolumab. This TCR derives from a human donor with classical Hodgkin lymphoma. Here the CDR3 reads CASSLSPPRSGTGSGNTIYF. The CDR3 DNA reads TGTGCCAGCAGTTTAAGCCCACCCCGATCCGGGACAGGGTCCGGAAACACCATATATTTT.